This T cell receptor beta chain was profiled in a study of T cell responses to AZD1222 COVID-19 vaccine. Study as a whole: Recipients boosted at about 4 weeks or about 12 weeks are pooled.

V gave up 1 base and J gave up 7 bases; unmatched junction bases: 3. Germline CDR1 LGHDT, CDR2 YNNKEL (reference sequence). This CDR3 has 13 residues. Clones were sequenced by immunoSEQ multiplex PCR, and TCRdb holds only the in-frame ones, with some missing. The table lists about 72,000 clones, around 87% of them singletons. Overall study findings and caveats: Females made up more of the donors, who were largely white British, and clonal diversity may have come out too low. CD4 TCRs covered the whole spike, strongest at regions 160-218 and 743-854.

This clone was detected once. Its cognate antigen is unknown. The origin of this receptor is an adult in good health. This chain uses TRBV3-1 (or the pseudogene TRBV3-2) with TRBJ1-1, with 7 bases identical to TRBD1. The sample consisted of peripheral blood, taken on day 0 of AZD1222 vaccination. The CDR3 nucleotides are TGTGCCAGCAGCCAAGGGCAGGGGGTTGAAGCTTTCTTT. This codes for CASSQGQGVEAFF.